This TCR beta chain was captured in a study of T cell repertoires in cytomegalovirus infection (dated by TCRdb to the late 2010s). Study-level background: Recently identified HLA-C-restricted CMV epitopes, whose presentation resists viral immunomodulation, were targeted by peptide stimulations together with well-studied HLA-B-restricted epitopes. Donor HLA type was relevant to the analysis, because carriage of CMV infection together with the matching HLA type was indicated by public TCR beta signatures.

In the germline V gene (reference sequence), CDR1 corresponds to LNHNV and CDR2 to YYDKDF. The trim is 5 bases for V and 0 bases for J, with a gap of 6 bases between the germline ends. Measured from the cysteine to the phenylalanine, the CDR3 is 13 residues long. The only DNA kept is the CDR3, 39 bases in frame from the first base. This sample's treatment or condition label indicates: in vitro stimulation with specific CMV peptide epitopes to enrich CMV-specific T cells. Results the study describes overall, beyond this receptor: Cumulative frequency of public TCR beta family members discriminated carriers of CMV infection plus the relevant HLA type in this cohort and an independent 352-donor cohort. The ex vivo response was dominated by HLA-C-restricted CMV-specific TCR beta clonotypes, and the single most frequent clonotype in two of eight donors was supplied by these HLA-C-restricted clonotypes.

About this clonotype: It has no known antigen specificity. Nothing much larger sits one base from this clone, and base qualities are not available.

Data came from an Illumina HiSeq 1500. Starting from the raw public reads, TCRdb applied fastp trimming at Q25, assembled clones with MiXCR and retained in-frame beta chains. Under each unique CDR3 protein, matching rows form one entry showing the most common genes and DNA. The sample has about 360,000 distinct CDR3 sequences on record, 34% of them singletons. Roughly 13% of the sample comes from the top ten. The receptor was derived from a human donor in good health (CMV status not recorded). Some clones in this sample may be carry-over from other donors' samples. The sequencing used cultured PBMCs, collected from culture after CMV antigen stimulation. The V and J genes are TRBV15 and TRBJ2-3, with the identity of the D gene unclear. The CDR3 reads as follows: CATSYSSTDTQYF. The DNA sequence is given as TGTGCCACCAGCTATTCTAGCACAGATACGCAGTATTTT. Full variable domain (CDR3 extended with the reference TRBV15 and TRBJ2-3 proteins): DAMVIQNPRYQVTQFGKPVTLSCSQTLNHNVMYWYQQKSSQAPKLLFHYYDKDFNNEADTPDNFQSRRPNTSFCFLDIRSPGLGDTAMYLCATSYSSTDTQYFGPGTRLTVL.